One and the same sample provided the 20 T cell receptor beta chains below, sequenced in a study of cytotoxic CD8 clonotypes in ibrutinib-treated CLL (dated by TCRdb to about 2021). Read against the paper, the sample's time point label means: progressive disease on ibrutinib. The library was obtained by the immunoSEQ multiplex PCR assay. TCRdb stores this immuneACCESS table with in-frame sequences only. Part of the clones is absent; in the studies checked, under half of the shortfall reflects unresolved V genes, and no reason is known for the rest. This sample has 70,000 to 80,000 clones in its table, and 80% of those were observed once. The top ten hold approximately 7.7% of the sample. This sample comprised PBMCs, obtained at disease progression, from a patient treated with ibrutinib. All receptors derive from a human donor with chronic lymphocytic leukemia.

The V call is TRBV2, the J call TRBJ2-2; a possible D gene is TRBD2 (6 bases). Trimming removed 1 base at V and 3 bases at J, with 9 bases between. Germline V gene lookup returns CDR1 SNHLY and CDR2 FYNNEI. The CDR3 runs 15 residues. The CDR3 DNA is TGTGCCAGCAGTGAAGTCTCGGGAGACACCGGGGAGCTGTTTTTT. Translation gives CASSEVSGDTGELFF.

The genes are TRBV7-6 and TRBJ1-1, with D perhaps TRBD1 (5 bases). V gave up 4 bases and J gave up 1 base, with 16 bases separating them. The germline CDR1 and CDR2 sequences are SGHVS and FNYEAQ. The length of the CDR3 is 16 residues. The CDR3 here is CASSSGSGPPNTEAFF. The CDR3 DNA reads as TGTGCCAGCAGCTCCGGATCAGGGCCCCCGAACACTGAAGCTTTCTTT.

The chain is built from TRBV9 and TRBJ2-5; 7 positions agree with TRBD2. The length of the CDR3 is 20 residues. Trimming cost V 0 bases and J 4 bases; bases outside gene matches: 21. CDR1 is SGDLS and CDR2 is YYNGEE in the germline V gene. This CDR3 reads CASSVVRGSEANICGETQYF. For the CDR3, the DNA is TGTGCCAGCAGCGTAGTGCGCGGGAGTGAGGCTAATATATGCGGAGAGACCCAGTACTTC.

The rearrangement joins TRBV5-1 to TRBJ1-1, with 10 bases lining up with TRBD1. V dropped 3 bases and J dropped 5; count of bases not matched to a gene: 13. The CDR3 is made up of 17 amino acids. Germline V gene data show CDR1 as SGHRS and CDR2 as YFSETQ. CDR3 in amino acids: CASSSGTGVTFNTEAFF. In DNA, the CDR3 is TGCGCCAGCAGCTCCGGGACAGGGGTAACTTTCAATACTGAAGCTTTCTTT.

The chain carries TRBV30 and TRBJ1-4; tentative D call: TRBD1 (5 bases). The germline CDR1 and CDR2 sequences are GTSNPN and SVGIG (reference sequence). V was pared by 0 bases and J by 2 bases, with 7 bases between. The CDR3 is 14 amino acids. As DNA, the CDR3 is TGTGCCTGGAGTGTTAGGGGCACTAATGAAAAACTGTTTTTT. It yields the protein CAWSVRGTNEKLFF. Full variable domain (missing parts from reference TRBV30 and TRBJ1-4): SQTIHQWPATLVQPVGSPLSLECTVEGTSNPNLYWYRQAAGRGLQLLFYSVGIGQISSEVPQNLSASRPQDRQFILSSKKLLLSDSGFYLCAWSVRGTNEKLFFGSGTQLSVL.

The chain links TRBV2 to TRBJ1-2; TRBD1 matches at 10 bases. Trimming removed 7 bases from V and 7 bases from J; junction bases left unmatched: 9. The CDR3 covers 14 residues. Germline CDR1 and CDR2: SNHLY and FYNNEI. DNA for the CDR3: TGTGCCAGCACCTGGGACAGGGGCGGGGTTGGCTACACCTTC. Protein: CASTWDRGGVGYTF.

V gene TRBV19 combines with J gene TRBJ1-5; perhaps TRBD1 as D (6 bases). CDR3 length: 14 amino acids. Germline V gene lookup returns CDR1 LNHDA and CDR2 SQIVND (reference sequence). V lost 6 bases, J lost 5 bases, and 14 bases lay in between. CDR3 nucleotides: TGTGCCAGTAGCCACGGACAGCCTTATCAGCCCCAGCATTTT. Encoded protein: CASSHGQPYQPQHF.

V gene TRBV5-1 combines with J gene TRBJ1-2, with no clear D. V lost 4 bases and J lost 0, with 10 bases in between. The CDR3 is made up of 14 amino acids. Germline V CDR1 and CDR2: SGHRS, YFSETQ. CDR3 sequence (DNA): TGCGCCAGCAGCACTGGGTGGGCTAACTATGGCTACACCTTC. It yields the protein CASSTGWANYGYTF.

The chain employs TRBV7-3 and TRBJ2-6; D remains ambiguous. Germline CDR1 SGHTA, CDR2 FQGTGA. This CDR3 region has 18 residues. Trimming took 4 bases from V and 0 from J, leaving 16 bases between them. The CDR3 DNA sequence: TGTGCCAGCAGCTCCCCGCCACCCTCAAGCTCTGGGGCCAACGTCCTGACTTTC. Its protein product is CASSSPPPSSSGANVLTF. The entire variable domain, with the rest obtained from reference TRBV7-3 and TRBJ2-6, is as follows: GAGVSQTPSNKVTEKGKYVELRCDPISGHTALYWYRQSLGQGPEFLIYFQGTGAADDSGLPNDRFFAVRPEGSVSTLKIQRTERGDSAVYLCASSSPPPSSSGANVLTFGAGSRLTVL.

V usage is TRBV10-3 and J usage is TRBJ1-2; D is perhaps TRBD1 (5 bases). The CDR3 consists of 15 residues. Germline V CDR1 and CDR2: ENHRY, SYGVKD. V was shortened by 2 bases and J by 1 base, with 11 bases between the two germline ends. CDR3 protein: CAISETGRVNYGYTF. The CDR3 bases are TGTGCCATCAGTGAGACAGGCAGGGTTAACTATGGCTACACCTTC.

V gene TRBV19 combines with J gene TRBJ2-3; tentative D call: TRBD2 (5 bases). The length of the CDR3 is 15 residues. Germline V gene sequence: CDR1 LNHDA, CDR2 SQIVND (reference sequence). V was cut by 4 bases and J by 4 bases, with 15 bases left in between. CDR3 region: CASSRTPLSPDTQYF. For the CDR3, the DNA is TGTGCCAGTAGTAGGACTCCTCTAAGCCCAGATACGCAGTATTTT.

This rearrangement joins TRBV18 to TRBJ2-3; 13 bases match TRBD2. V lost 0 bases to trimming and J lost 3 bases; unmatched junction nucleotides: 3. There are 17 residues in the CDR3. In germline, CDR1 is KGHSH, CDR2 LQKENI. CDR3 loop: CASSPPGLAGATDTQYF. The CDR3 DNA reads as TGTGCCAGCTCACCACCCGGACTAGCGGGAGCAACAGATACGCAGTATTTT.

This chain links TRBV4-1 with TRBJ2-6, with a possible D match to TRBD1 (5 bases). The CDR3 has 17 amino acids. V was trimmed by 4 bases and J by 2 bases, leaving 15 bases between them. Germline loops: CDR1 MGHRA, CDR2 YSYEKL. DNA for the CDR3: TGCGCCAGCAGCCCACAAAAAACAGGACCTGGGGCCAACGTCCTGACTTTC. Protein sequence: CASSPQKTGPGANVLTF.

In this sample, this clone turned up once. The chain couples TRBV27 to TRBJ1-2; D not certain. In germline, CDR1 is MNHEY, CDR2 SMNVEV (reference sequence). CDR3 length: 16 amino acids. V lost 6 bases, J lost 3 bases, and 20 bases lay in between. The CDR3 sequence is CASSPAVPGPHYGYTF. CDR3 DNA: TGTGCCAGCAGCCCAGCGGTGCCCGGCCCCCACTATGGCTACACCTTC.

This clone was found a few times. This chain links TRBV6-5 with TRBJ1-6; D is uncertain. Trimming stripped 4 bases from V and 2 bases from J, with 9 bases between. CDR1 MNHEY and CDR2 SVGAGI come from the germline V gene. There are 15 residues in the CDR3. Written as DNA, the CDR3 is TGTGCCAGCAGTTCCGGTAGGACCTATAATTCACCCCTCCACTTT. It is translated as CASSSGRTYNSPLHF.

This sequence joins TRBV6-5 and TRBJ1-4; 10 bases are shared with TRBD1. This CDR3 is 14 amino acids long. With 6 bases clipped from V and 8 bases from J, the junction kept 6 bases outside the gene matches. CDR1 and CDR2 from the germline V gene are MNHEY and SVGAGI. CDR3 nucleotides: TGTGCCAGCAGCACCGGGACAGGGGTCGAAAAACTGTTTTTT. Translating it yields CASSTGTGVEKLFF.

The rearrangement joins TRBV19 to TRBJ2-7; D is undetermined. The CDR3 loop spans 11 amino acids. V gave up 4 bases and J gave up 4 bases, with 5 bases separating them. Germline V gene data show CDR1 as LNHDA and CDR2 as SQIVND (reference sequence). CDR3 protein: CASSTYYEQYF. CDR3 bases: TGTGCCAGTAGTACTTATTACGAGCAGTACTTC.

The chain links TRBV5-6 to TRBJ2-1; D perhaps matches TRBD2 (6 bases). The length of the CDR3 is 13 residues. Per germline, CDR1 SGHDT and CDR2 YYEEEE. Trimming removed 0 bases from V and 15 bases from J, with 16 bases in between. The CDR3 here is CASSLGGSGRVFF. CDR3 coding DNA: TGTGCCAGCAGCTTGGGGGGTAGCGGCCGGGTGTTCTTC.

The chain links TRBV15 to TRBJ2-1; D may be TRBD2 (5 bases). Trimming removed 2 bases from V and 3 bases from J, with 14 bases in between. CDR1 is LNHNV and CDR2 is YYDKDF in the germline V gene (reference sequence). The CDR3 is 16 residues long. Here the CDR3 DNA reads TGTGCCACCAGCAGAAGATCCGGGAACCTCTACAATGAGCAGTTCTTC. Protein product: CATSRRSGNLYNEQFF. The full variable domain, its missing parts supplied by reference TRBV15 and TRBJ2-1, is DAMVIQNPRYQVTQFGKPVTLSCSQTLNHNVMYWYQQKSSQAPKLLFHYYDKDFNNEADTPDNFQSRRPNTSFCFLDIRSPGLGDTAMYLCATSRRSGNLYNEQFFGPGTRLTVL.

The chain carries TRBV7-6 and TRBJ2-7; a weak D match, TRBD2 (6 bases). This CDR3 comprises 15 residues. Germline V gives CDR1 SGHVS, CDR2 FNYEAQ. Between the trimmed V and J ends, which lost 1 base and 2 bases, there was a span of 12 bases. The CDR3 sequence is CASSLDSGVPYEQYF. DNA of the CDR3: TGTGCCAGCAGCTTAGATAGCGGAGTCCCCTACGAGCAGTACTTC.